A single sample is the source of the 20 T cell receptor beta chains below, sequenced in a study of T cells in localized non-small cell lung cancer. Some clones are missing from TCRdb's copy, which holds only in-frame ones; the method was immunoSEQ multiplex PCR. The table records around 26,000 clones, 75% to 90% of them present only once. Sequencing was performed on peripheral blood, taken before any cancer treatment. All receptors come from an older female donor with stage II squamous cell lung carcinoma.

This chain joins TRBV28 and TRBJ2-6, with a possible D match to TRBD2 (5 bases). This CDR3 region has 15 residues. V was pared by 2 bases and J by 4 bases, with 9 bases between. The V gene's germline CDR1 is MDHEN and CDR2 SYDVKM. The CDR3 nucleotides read TGTGCCAGCAGTTTAACGGGGAAGGGGGCCAACGTCCTGACTTTC. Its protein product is CASSLTGKGANVLTF.

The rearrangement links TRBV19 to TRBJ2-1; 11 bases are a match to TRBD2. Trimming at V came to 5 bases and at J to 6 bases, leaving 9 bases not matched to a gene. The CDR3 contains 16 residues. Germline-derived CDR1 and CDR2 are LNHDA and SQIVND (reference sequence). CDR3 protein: CASSSLAGGPANEQFF. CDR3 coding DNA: TGTGCCAGTAGTTCCTTAGCGGGGGGGCCGGCCAATGAGCAGTTCTTC. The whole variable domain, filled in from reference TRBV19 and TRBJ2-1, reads DGGITQSPKYLFRKEGQNVTLSCEQNLNHDAMYWYRQDPGQGLRLIYYSQIVNDFQKGDIAEGYSVSREKKESFPLTVTSAQKNPTAFYLCASSSLAGGPANEQFFGPGTRLTVL.

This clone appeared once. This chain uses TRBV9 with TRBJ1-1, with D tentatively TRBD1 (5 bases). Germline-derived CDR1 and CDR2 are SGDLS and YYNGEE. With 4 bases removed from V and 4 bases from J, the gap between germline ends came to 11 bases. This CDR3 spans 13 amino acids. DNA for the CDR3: TGTGCCAGCAGCCCGTGGGGGATCACTGAAGCTTTCTTT. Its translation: CASSPWGITEAFF. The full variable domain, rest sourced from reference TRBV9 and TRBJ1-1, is DSGVTQTPKHLITATGQRVTLRCSPRSGDLSVYWYQQSLDQGLQFLIQYYNGEERAKGNILERFSAQQFPDLHSELNLSSLELGDSALYFCASSPWGITEAFFGQGTRLTVV.

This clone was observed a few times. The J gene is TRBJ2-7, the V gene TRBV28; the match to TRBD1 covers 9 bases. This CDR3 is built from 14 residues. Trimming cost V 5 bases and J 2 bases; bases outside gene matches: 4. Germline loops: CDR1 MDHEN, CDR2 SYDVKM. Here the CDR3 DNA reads TGTGCCAGCAGTACCGGGACAGGGACCTACGAGCAGTACTTC. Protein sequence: CASSTGTGTYEQYF. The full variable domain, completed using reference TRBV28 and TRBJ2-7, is DVKVTQSSRYLVKRTGEKVFLECVQDMDHENMFWYRQDPGLGLRLIYFSYDVKMKEKGDIPEGYSVSREKKERFSLILESASTNQTSMYLCASSTGTGTYEQYFGPGTRLTVT.

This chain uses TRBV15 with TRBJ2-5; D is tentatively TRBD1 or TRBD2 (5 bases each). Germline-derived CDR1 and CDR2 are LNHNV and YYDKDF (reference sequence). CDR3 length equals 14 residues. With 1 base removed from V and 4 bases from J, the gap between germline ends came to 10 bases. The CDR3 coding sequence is TGTGCCACCAGCAGAGTAGGGACCGGAGAGACCCAGTACTTC. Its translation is CATSRVGTGETQYF. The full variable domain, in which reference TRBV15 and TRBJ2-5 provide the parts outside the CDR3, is DAMVIQNPRYQVTQFGKPVTLSCSQTLNHNVMYWYQQKSSQAPKLLFHYYDKDFNNEADTPDNFQSRRPNTSFCFLDIRSPGLGDTAMYLCATSRVGTGETQYFGPGTRLLVL.

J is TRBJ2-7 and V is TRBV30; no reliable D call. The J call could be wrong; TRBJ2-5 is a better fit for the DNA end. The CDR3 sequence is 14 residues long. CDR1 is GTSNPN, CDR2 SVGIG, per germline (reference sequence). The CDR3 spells CAWSPGLSSETQYF. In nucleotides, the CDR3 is TGTGCCTGGAGCCCGGGCCTAAGCTCCGAGACCCAGTACTTC.

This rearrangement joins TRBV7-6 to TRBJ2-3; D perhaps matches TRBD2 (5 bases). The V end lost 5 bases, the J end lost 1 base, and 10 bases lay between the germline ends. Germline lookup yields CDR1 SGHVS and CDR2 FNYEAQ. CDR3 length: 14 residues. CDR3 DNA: TGTGCCAGCAGCCCCCGGACTCGCACAGATACGCAGTATTTT. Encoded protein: CASSPRTRTDTQYF.

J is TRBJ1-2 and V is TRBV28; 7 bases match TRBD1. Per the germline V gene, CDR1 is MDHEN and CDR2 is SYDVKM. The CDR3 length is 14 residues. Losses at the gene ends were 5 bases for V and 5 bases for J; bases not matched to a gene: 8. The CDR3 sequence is CASSPGTADYGYTF. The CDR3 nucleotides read TGTGCCAGCAGTCCCGGGACAGCTGATTATGGCTACACCTTC.

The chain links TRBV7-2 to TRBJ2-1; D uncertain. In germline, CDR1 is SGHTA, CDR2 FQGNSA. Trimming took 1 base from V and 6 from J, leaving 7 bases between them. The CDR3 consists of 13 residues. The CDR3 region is CASSLGLVNEQFF. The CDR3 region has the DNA TGTGCCAGCAGCTTAGGATTGGTCAATGAGCAGTTCTTC.

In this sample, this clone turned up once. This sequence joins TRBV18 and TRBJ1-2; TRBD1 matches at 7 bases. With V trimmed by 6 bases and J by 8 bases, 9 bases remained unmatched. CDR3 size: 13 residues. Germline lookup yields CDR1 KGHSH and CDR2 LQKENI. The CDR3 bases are TGTGCCAGCTCGCCCCGGGACAGTGAAGGCTACACCTTC. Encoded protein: CASSPRDSEGYTF.

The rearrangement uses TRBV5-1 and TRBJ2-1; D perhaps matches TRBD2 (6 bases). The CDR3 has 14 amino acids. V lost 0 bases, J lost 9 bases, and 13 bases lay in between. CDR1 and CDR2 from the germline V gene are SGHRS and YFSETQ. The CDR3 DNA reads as TGCGCCAGCAGCTTGGCTCGAGTGGGGGGTGAGCAGTTCTTC. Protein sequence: CASSLARVGGEQFF.

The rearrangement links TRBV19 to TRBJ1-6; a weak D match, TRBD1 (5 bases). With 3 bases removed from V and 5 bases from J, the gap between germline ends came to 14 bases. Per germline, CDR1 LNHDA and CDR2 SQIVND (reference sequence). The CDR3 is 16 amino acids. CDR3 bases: TGTGCCAGTAGTATGGGACCCTTCGCCGATAATTCACCCCTCCACTTT. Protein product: CASSMGPFADNSPLHF.

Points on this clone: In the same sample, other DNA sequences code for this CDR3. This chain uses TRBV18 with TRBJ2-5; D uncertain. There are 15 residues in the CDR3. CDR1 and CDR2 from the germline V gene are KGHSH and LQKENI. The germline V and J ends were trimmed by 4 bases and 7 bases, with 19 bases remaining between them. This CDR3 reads CASSLTADPGGTQYF. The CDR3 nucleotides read TGTGCCAGCTCACTAACCGCGGACCCCGGCGGGACCCAGTACTTC.

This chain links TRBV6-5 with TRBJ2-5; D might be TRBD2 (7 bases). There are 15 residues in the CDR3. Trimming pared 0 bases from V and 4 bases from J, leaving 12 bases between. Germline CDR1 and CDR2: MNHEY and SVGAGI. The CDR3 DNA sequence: TGTGCCAGCAGTTACTCGTACGGGGGGCGAGAGACCCAGTACTTC. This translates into CASSYSYGGRETQYF.

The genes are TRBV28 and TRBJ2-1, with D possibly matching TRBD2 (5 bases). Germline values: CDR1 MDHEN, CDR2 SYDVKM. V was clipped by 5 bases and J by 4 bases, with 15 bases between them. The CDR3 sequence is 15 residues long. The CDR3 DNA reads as TGTGCCAGCAGTCGCCCCCCTAGCTTATACAATGAGCAGTTCTTC. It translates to CASSRPPSLYNEQFF.

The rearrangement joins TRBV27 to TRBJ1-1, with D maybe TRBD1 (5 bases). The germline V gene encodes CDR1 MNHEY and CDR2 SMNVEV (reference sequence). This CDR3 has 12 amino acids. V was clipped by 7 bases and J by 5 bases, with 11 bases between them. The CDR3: CASTRGGTEAFF. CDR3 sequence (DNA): TGTGCCAGCACCCGGGGGGGGACTGAAGCTTTCTTT.

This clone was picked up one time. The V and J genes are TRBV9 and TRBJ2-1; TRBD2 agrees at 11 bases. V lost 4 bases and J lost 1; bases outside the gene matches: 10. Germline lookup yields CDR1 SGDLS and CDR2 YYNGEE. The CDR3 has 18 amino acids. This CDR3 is CASSPFLAGGRSYNEQFF. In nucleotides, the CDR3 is TGTGCCAGCAGCCCCTTTCTAGCGGGAGGCAGGTCCTACAATGAGCAGTTCTTC.

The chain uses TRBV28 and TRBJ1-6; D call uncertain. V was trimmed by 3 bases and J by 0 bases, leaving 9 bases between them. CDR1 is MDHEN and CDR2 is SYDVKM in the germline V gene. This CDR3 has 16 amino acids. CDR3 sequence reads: CASSFLASSYNSPLHF. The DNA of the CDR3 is TGTGCCAGCAGTTTTCTGGCGAGCTCCTATAATTCACCCCTCCACTTT.

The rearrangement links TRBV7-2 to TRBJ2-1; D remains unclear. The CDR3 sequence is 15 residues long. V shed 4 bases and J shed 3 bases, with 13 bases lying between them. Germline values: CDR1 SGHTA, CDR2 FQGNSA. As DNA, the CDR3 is TGTGCCAGCAGCTCCCGCCTAGGGAACTACAATGAGCAGTTCTTC. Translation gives CASSSRLGNYNEQFF.

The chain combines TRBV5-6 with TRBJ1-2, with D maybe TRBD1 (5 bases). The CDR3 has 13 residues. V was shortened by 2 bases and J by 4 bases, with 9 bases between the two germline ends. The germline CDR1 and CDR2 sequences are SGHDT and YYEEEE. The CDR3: CASSLGEGYGYTF. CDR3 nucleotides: TGTGCCAGCAGCTTAGGGGAGGGCTATGGCTACACCTTC.